Detailed here is one TCR beta chain. Here immunoSEQ multiplex PCR was the method, and the copy in TCRdb shows in-frame clones only, minus some. The repertoire holds tens of thousands of clones, with 87% as singletons. This sample was taken from a study of T cell responses to AZD1222 COVID-19 vaccine. With 3 bases removed from V and 2 bases from J, the gap between germline ends came to 13 bases. Germline V gene sequence: CDR1 SGHDN, CDR2 FVKESK. This CDR3 has 15 amino acids. The chain joins TRBV14 to TRBJ1-2; D uncertain. This sequence was found in an adult who received the AZD1222 COVID-19 vaccine. This specimen consisted of peripheral blood, obtained 28 days after the second AZD1222 dose. The CDR3 DNA is TGTGCCAGCAGCCACCGTCCCAGGCCCAACTATGGCTACACCTTC. Its protein product is CASSHRPRPNYGYTF.